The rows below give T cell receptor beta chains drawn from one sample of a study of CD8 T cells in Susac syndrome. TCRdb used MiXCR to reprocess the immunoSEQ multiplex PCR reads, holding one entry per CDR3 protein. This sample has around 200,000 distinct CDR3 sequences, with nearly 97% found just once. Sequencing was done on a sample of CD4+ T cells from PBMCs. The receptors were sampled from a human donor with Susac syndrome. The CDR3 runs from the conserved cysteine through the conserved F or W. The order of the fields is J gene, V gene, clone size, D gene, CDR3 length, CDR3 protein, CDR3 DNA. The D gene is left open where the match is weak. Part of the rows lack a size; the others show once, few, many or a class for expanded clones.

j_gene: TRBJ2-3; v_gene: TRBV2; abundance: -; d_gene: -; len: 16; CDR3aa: CASSELSRPSTDTQYF; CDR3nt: TGTGCCAGCAGTGAATTGTCAAGACCTAGCACAGATACGCAGTATTTT
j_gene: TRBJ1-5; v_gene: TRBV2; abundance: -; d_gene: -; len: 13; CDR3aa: CASSGSSNQPQHF; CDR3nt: TGTGCCAGCAGTGGCAGTAGCAATCAGCCCCAGCATTTT
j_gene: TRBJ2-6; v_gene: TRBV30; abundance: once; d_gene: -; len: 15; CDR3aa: CAWSMGLSGANVLTF; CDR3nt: TGTGCCTGGAGTATGGGGCTCTCTGGGGCCAACGTCCTGACTTTC
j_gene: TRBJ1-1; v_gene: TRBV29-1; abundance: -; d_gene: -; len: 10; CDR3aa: CSVVSTEAFF; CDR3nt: TGCAGCGTTGTATCCACTGAAGCTTTCTTT
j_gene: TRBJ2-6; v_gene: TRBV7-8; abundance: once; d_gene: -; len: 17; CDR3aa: CASSLVRTASGANVLTF; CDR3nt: TGTGCCAGCAGCTTAGTCCGAACAGCCTCTGGGGCCAACGTCCTGACTTTC
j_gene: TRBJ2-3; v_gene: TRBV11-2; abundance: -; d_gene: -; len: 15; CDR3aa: CASSLDGQGTDTQYF; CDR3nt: TGTGCCAGCAGCTTAGATGGGCAGGGCACAGATACGCAGTATTTT
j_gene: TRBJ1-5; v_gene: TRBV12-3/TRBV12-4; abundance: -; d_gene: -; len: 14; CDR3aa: CASSFRVSNQPQHF; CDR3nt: TGTGCCAGCAGTTTCAGGGTTAGCAATCAGCCCCAGCATTTT
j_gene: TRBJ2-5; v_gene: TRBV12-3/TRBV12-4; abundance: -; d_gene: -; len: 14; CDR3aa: CASSLQVRQETQYF; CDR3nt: TGTGCCAGCAGTTTGCAGGTGCGACAAGAGACCCAGTACTTC
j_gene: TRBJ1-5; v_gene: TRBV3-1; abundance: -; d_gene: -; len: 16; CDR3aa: CASSQDPGGSNQPQHF; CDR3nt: TGTGCCAGCAGCCAAGATCCGGGGGGTAGCAATCAGCCCCAGCATTTT
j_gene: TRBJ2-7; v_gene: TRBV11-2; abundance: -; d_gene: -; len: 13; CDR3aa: CASSSSNAYEQYF; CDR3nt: TGTGCCAGCAGCTCCTCCAACGCCTACGAGCAGTACTTC
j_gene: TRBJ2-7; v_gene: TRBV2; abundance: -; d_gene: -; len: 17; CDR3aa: CASSGSVGGRFSYEQYF; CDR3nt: TGTGCCAGCAGTGGGAGTGTAGGGGGTAGGTTTTCCTACGAGCAGTACTTC
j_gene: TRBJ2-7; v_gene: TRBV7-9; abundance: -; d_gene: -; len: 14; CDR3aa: CASSLGEHHYEQYF; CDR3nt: TGTGCCAGCAGCTTAGGAGAACACCACTACGAGCAGTACTTC
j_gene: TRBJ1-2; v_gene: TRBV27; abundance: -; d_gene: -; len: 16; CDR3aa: CASSLSTSSGHYGYTF; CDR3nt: TGTGCCAGCAGTTTATCGACCTCCTCGGGGCACTATGGCTACACCTTC
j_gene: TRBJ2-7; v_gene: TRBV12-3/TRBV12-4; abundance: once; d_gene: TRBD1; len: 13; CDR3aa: CASSFDRAGEQYF; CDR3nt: TGTGCCAGCAGTTTTGACAGGGCGGGCGAGCAGTACTTC
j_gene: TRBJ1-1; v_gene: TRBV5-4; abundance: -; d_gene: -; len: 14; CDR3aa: CASSLEGPHTEAFF; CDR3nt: TGTGCCAGCAGCTTGGAGGGGCCCCACACTGAAGCTTTCTTT
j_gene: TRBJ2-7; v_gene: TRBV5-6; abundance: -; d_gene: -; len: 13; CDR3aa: CASSLVNRYEQYF; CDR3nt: TGTGCCAGCAGCTTGGTAAACCGGTACGAGCAGTACTTC
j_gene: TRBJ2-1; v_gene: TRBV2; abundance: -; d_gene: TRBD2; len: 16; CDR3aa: CASSESASGDYNEQFF; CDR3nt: TGTGCCAGCAGTGAATCGGCTAGCGGGGATTACAATGAGCAGTTCTTC
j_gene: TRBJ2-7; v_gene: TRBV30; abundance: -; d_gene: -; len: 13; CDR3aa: CAWTRQDAYEQYF; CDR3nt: TGTGCCTGGACTAGACAGGACGCCTACGAGCAGTACTTC
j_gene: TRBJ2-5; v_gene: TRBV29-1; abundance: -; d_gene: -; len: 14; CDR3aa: CSAGRQGGRETQYF; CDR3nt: TGCAGCGCAGGACGACAGGGAGGAAGGGAGACCCAGTACTTC
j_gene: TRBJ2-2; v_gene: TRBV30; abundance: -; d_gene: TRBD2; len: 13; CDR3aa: CAWGRGVTGELFF; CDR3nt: TGTGCCTGGGGCCGGGGGGTAACCGGGGAGCTGTTTTTT
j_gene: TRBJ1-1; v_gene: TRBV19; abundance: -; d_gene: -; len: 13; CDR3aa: CASSTRASSEAFF; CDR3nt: TGTGCCAGTAGTACCAGGGCTAGCAGTGAAGCTTTCTTT
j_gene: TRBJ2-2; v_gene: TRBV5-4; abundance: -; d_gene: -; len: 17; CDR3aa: CASSLGGQFYNTGELFF; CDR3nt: TGTGCCAGCAGCTTAGGAGGGCAATTTTATAACACCGGGGAGCTGTTTTTT
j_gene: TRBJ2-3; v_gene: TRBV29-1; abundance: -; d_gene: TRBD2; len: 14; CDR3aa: CSVETSGGSDTQYF; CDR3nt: TGCAGCGTTGAGACTAGCGGGGGGTCAGATACGCAGTATTTT
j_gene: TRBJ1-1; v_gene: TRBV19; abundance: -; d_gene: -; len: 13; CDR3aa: CATSTSGATEAFF; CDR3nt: TGTGCCACCTCCACTTCTGGGGCCACTGAAGCTTTCTTT
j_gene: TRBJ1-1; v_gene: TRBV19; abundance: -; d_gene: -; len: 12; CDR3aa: CASSPTGTEAFF; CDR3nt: TGTGCCAGTAGTCCCACAGGGACTGAAGCTTTCTTT
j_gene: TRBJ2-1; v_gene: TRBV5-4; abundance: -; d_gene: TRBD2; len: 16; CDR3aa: CASSLAPGLASDEQFF; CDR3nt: TGTGCCAGCAGTCTTGCCCCGGGACTAGCGTCCGATGAGCAGTTCTTC
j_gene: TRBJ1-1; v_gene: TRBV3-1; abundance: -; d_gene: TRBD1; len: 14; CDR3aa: CASSPKSTGNEAFF; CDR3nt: TGTGCCAGCAGCCCTAAGTCGACAGGGAATGAAGCTTTCTTT
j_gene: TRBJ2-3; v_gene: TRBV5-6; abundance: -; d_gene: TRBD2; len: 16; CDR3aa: CASSRLAGARTDTQYF; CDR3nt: TGTGCCAGCAGCAGGCTAGCGGGGGCCCGCACAGATACGCAGTATTTT
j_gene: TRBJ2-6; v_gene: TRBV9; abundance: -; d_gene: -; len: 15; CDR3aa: CASSSHPTGANVLTF; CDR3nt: TGTGCCAGCAGCTCCCATCCCACTGGGGCCAACGTCCTGACTTTC